The 8 T cell receptor beta chains below all came from one sample that was sequenced in a study of CD8 T cells in Susac syndrome. Roughly 0.5 to 1 ug RNA was reverse transcribed with random hexamers. In TCRdb, the immunoSEQ multiplex PCR reads were re-called with MiXCR into one record per CDR3 protein. The sample shows about 120,000 distinct CDR3 sequences, around 96% of them seen only once. The material sequenced was CD4+ T cells from PBMCs. All receptors come from a human donor with Susac syndrome.

This chain uses TRBV7-2 with TRBJ2-7; D is possibly TRBD2 (7 bases). The CDR3 loop spans 17 amino acids. Trimming left V 0 bases short and J 6 bases short, with 21 bases between. Germline CDR1 and CDR2: SGHTA and FQGNSA. The CDR3 sequence is CASSLAPGGPVSLEQYF. The CDR3 nucleotides read TGTGCCAGCAGCTTAGCCCCCGGGGGGCCCGTGAGCCTCGAGCAGTACTTC.

The chain has TRBV18 and TRBJ2-1; 11 bases map to TRBD2. Unmatched junction bases numbered 1, after V lost 5 bases and J lost 4 bases. There are 14 residues in the CDR3. Looked up from germline, CDR1 is KGHSH and CDR2 is LQKENI. In DNA form, the CDR3 reads TGTGCCAGCTCAGGGACTAGCGGATACAATGAGCAGTTCTTC. The encoded protein is CASSGTSGYNEQFF.

The chain couples TRBV7-9 to TRBJ1-2, with unresolved D. V dropped 5 bases and J dropped 4 bases, with 14 bases sitting between them. Germline V gene sequence: CDR1 SEHNR, CDR2 FQNEAQ (reference sequence). This CDR3 spans 14 amino acids. The CDR3 DNA reads as TGTGCCAGCAGCCTCGGATTGCATTCCTATGGCTACACCTTC. It yields the protein CASSLGLHSYGYTF.

For the CDR3, the DNA is TGTGCCAGTAGTAGGACTAGCGGGAGTACTAATGAGCAGTTCTTC. Encoded protein: CASSRTSGSTNEQFF. The V and J genes are TRBV19 and TRBJ2-1; 13 bases are shared with TRBD2. With 4 bases clipped from V and 7 bases from J, the junction kept 4 bases outside the gene matches. Germline lookup yields CDR1 LNHDA and CDR2 SQIVND (reference sequence). The CDR3 consists of 15 residues.

CDR3 residues: CASSLRQGGYEQYF. Written as DNA, the CDR3 is TGTGCCAGCAGCTTGCGTCAGGGTGGGTACGAGCAGTACTTC. The chain uses TRBV7-2 and TRBJ2-7, with D perhaps matching TRBD1 (5 bases). Germline V lookup: CDR1 SGHTA, CDR2 FQGNSA. The CDR3 covers 14 residues. Trimming cost V 3 bases and J 4 bases, with 13 bases left between them.

This sequence joins TRBV20-1 and TRBJ2-1; a weak D match, TRBD1 (6 bases). Trimming removed 0 bases from V and 9 bases from J, with 15 bases in between. CDR3 size: 14 residues. CDR1 is DFQATT and CDR2 is SNEGSKA in the germline V gene (reference sequence). The DNA of the CDR3 is TGCAGTGCTAGAGAGGGGCGCAGGGGAACTGAGCAGTTCTTC. Translated: CSAREGRRGTEQFF.

The chain links TRBV29-1 to TRBJ2-1, with 8 bases identical to TRBD1. J gave up 2 bases and V 5 bases, and 11 bases lay outside the gene matches. Germline V gene sequence: CDR1 SQVTM, CDR2 ANQGSEA. The CDR3 is 16 amino acids. The CDR3 DNA follows: TGCAGCGTTATTGAGGCCGGGACAGGACCCTACAATGAGCAGTTCTTC. Translating gives CSVIEAGTGPYNEQFF.

The chain carries TRBV2 and TRBJ2-7, with D unresolved. The germline V gene has CDR1 SNHLY and CDR2 FYNNEI. This CDR3 spans 13 amino acids. V gave up 3 bases and J gave up 3 bases, with 9 bases separating them. The CDR3 bases are TGTGCCAGCAGTGACCTAGGTGTCTACGAGCAGTACTTC. Its protein is CASSDLGVYEQYF.